One T cell receptor (beta chain) is described in this entry. Its antigen remains unidentified. This record belongs to a study of cytomegalovirus exposure and HLA in healthy donors. On the study more broadly: HLA-typed donors contributed approximately 86 million unique TCRs, which were held in an early data release.

Findings and limits, study-wide: In a later analysis, V- and J-gene trimming of beta chains associated with a DCLRE1C missense variant, replicated independently. Productive status was seen about 87% or about 30% of the time for most TCR beta V segments in an earlier analysis. Reportedly, diagnosis of cytomegalovirus status by the classifier showed high specificity and sensitivity.

PCR amplification relied on 60 Vbeta primers (plus 13 Jbeta primers). The table came from immunoSEQ multiplex PCR; TCRdb's copy has only in-frame clones and leaves some out. The sample holds more than 85,000 clones, 75% to 85% seen once. The sample comprised PBMCs. This clonotype originated in a female donor in good health and CMV-seropositive.

The CDR3: CASNLGVTGGYGYTF. The CDR3 DNA is TGCGCCAGCAACCTGGGGGTGACAGGGGGCTATGGCTACACCTTC. The chain recombines TRBV5-1 with TRBJ1-2; 9 nucleotides line up with TRBD1. Per germline, CDR1 SGHRS and CDR2 YFSETQ. After removal of 6 bases from V and 4 bases from J, the junction contained 10 bases not matched to a gene. This CDR3 has 15 amino acids.